Here is one TCR beta chain with its context. What it binds is not known. These data originate in a study of cytomegalovirus exposure and HLA in healthy donors. The PCR was carried out with 60 Vbeta primers and 13 Jbeta primers. Authors' data handling: Roughly 81 million unique TCR beta chains, roughly 12 million shared, were counted in a later analysis. Profiling relied on immunoSEQ multiplex PCR, and the TCRdb table lists in-frame clones only, not all of them. V, J and clone size were drawn from that table, and D and trimming were deduced from the DNA. The sample lists some 150,000 clones, around four fifths occurring once. Study-level findings and limits: Later analysis identified a missense DCLRE1C variant that was linked to TCR beta V- and J-gene trimming. Near-uniform donor sequencing depth was presumed by presence/absence analyses. Later on, analysis showed that most CMV-associated TCR beta chains appeared to be HLA-restricted.

V trimming: 2 bases; J trimming: 4 bases; junction bases outside the gene matches: 10. The CDR3 covers 15 residues. CDR1 and CDR2 from the germline V gene are GTSNPN and SVGIG (reference sequence). The rearrangement joins TRBV30 to TRBJ1-1; TRBD1 aligns across 7 bases. The sequence came from a female donor in good health and CMV-seronegative. The sample comprised PBMCs. The CDR3 region is CAWSPRTGVTTEAFF. CDR3 bases: TGTGCCTGGAGTCCCCGAACAGGGGTGACCACTGAAGCTTTCTTT.